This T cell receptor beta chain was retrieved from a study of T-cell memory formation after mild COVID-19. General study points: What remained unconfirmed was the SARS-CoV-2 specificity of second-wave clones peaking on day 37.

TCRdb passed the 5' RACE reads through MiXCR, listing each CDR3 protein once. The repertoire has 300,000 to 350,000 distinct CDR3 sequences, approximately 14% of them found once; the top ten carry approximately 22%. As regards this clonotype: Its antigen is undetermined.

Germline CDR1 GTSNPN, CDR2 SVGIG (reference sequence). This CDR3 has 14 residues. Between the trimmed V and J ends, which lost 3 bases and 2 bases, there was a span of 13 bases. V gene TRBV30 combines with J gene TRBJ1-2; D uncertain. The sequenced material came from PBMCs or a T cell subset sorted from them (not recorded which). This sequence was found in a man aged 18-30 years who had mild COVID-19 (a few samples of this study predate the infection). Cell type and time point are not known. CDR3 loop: CAWSVRTVNYGYTF. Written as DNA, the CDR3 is TGTGCCTGGAGCGTAAGGACGGTGAACTATGGCTACACCTTC. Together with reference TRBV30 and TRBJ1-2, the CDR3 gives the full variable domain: SQTIHQWPATLVQPVGSPLSLECTVEGTSNPNLYWYRQAAGRGLQLLFYSVGIGQISSEVPQNLSASRPQDRQFILSSKKLLLSDSGFYLCAWSVRTVNYGYTFGSGTRLTVV.